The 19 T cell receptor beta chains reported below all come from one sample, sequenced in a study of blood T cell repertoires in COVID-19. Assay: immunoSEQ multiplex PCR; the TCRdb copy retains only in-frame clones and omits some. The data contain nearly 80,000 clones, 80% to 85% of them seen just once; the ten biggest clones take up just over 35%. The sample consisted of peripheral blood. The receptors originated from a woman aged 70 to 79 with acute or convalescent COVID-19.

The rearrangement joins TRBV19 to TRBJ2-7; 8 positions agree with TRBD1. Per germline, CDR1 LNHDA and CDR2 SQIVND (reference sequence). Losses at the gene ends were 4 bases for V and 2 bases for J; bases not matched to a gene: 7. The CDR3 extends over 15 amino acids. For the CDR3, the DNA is TGTGCCAGTAGTACCCGGTTACAGGGGGCCTACGAGCAGTACTTC. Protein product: CASSTRLQGAYEQYF.

The CDR3 sequence: CASKLDLGPQHF. The CDR3 DNA is TGTGCCAGCAAGCTTGACCTAGGGCCCCAGCATTTT. The chain combines TRBV6-6 with TRBJ1-5; D is undetermined. The CDR3 extends over 12 amino acids. The germline V gene has CDR1 MNHNY and CDR2 SVGAGI (reference sequence). With 7 bases removed from V and 9 bases from J, the gap between germline ends came to 13 bases.

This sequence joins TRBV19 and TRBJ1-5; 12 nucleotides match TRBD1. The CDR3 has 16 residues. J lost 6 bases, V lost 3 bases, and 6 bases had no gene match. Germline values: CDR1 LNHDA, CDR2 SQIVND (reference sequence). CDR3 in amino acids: CASSIDGTGGFQPQHF. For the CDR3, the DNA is TGTGCCAGTAGTATCGATGGGACAGGGGGCTTTCAGCCCCAGCATTTT. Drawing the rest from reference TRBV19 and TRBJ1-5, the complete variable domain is DGGITQSPKYLFRKEGQNVTLSCEQNLNHDAMYWYRQDPGQGLRLIYYSQIVNDFQKGDIAEGYSVSREKKESFPLTVTSAQKNPTAFYLCASSIDGTGGFQPQHFGDGTRLSIL.

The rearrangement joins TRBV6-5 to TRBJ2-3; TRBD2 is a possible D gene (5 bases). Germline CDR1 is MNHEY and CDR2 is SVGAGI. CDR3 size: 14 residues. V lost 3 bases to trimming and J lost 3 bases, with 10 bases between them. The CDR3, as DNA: TGTGCCAGCAGTTATCGACTAAAGACAGATACGCAGTATTTT. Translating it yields CASSYRLKTDTQYF.

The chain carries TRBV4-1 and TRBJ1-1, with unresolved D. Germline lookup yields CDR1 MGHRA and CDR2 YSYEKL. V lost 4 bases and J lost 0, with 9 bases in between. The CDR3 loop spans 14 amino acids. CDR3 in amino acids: CASSPTVMNTEAFF. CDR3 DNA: TGCGCCAGCAGCCCCACGGTGATGAACACTGAAGCTTTCTTT.

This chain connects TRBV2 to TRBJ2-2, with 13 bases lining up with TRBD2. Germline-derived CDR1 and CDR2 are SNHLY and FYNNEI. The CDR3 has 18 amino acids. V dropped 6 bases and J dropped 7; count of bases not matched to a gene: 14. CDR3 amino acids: CASRGGTSGISYGGELFF. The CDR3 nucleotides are TGTGCCAGCAGAGGGGGGACTAGCGGGATCTCATACGGCGGGGAGCTGTTTTTT.

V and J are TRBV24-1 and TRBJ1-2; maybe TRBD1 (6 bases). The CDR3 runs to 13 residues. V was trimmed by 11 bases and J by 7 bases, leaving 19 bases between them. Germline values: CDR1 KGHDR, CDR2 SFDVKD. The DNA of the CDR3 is TGTGCCATATCCCAGGGGATGGGGCCTGGCTACACCTTC. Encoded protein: CAISQGMGPGYTF.

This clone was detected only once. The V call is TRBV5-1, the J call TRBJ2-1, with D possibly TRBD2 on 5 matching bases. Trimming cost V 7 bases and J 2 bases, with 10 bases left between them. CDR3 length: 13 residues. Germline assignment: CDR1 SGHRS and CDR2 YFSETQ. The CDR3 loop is CASGRGTYNEQFF. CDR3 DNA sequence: TGCGCCAGCGGGAGAGGGACCTACAATGAGCAGTTCTTC.

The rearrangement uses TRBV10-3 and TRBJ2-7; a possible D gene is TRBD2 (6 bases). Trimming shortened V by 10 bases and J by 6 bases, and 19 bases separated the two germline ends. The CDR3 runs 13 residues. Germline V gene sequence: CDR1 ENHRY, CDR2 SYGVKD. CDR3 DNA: TGTGCCACCACCGTAGCGGAGAAAGGCGAGCAGTACTTC. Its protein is CATTVAEKGEQYF.

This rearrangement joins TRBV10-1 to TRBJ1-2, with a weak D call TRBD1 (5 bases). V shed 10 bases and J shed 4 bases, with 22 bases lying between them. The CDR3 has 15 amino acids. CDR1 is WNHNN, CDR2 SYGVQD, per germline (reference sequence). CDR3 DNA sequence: TGCGCCAACCTAGATTCAGGGCGGCGCGCCTATGGCTACACCTTC. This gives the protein CANLDSGRRAYGYTF.

The CDR3 coding sequence is TGTGCCAGTAGTGAAGGACAGGGGGGTGGTCAGCCCCAGCATTTT. It is translated as CASSEGQGGGQPQHF. The chain employs TRBV19 and TRBJ1-5, with 10 bases that match TRBD1. Germline CDR1 and CDR2: LNHDA and SQIVND (reference sequence). The CDR3 totals 15 residues. The junction had 7 bases not matched to a gene; V was cut back by 5 bases and J by 6 bases.

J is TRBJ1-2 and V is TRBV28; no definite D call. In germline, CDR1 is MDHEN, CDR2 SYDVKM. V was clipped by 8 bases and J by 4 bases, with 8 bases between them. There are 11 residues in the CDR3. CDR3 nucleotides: TGTGCCAGCCGGGATACCTATGGCTACACCTTC. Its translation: CASRDTYGYTF.

The CDR3, as DNA: TGTGCCAGCAGTTACGACACCAGATACAATGAGCAGTTCTTC. Translated, it gives CASSYDTRYNEQFF. V gene TRBV6-5 combines with J gene TRBJ2-1; D not resolved. Trimming took 2 bases from V and 4 from J, leaving 9 bases between them. The CDR3 length is 14 residues. Germline CDR1 MNHEY, CDR2 SVGAGI.

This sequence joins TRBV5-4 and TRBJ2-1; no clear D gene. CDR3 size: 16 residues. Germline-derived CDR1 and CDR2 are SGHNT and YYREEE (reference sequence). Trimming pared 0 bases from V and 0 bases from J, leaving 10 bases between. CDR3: CASSLDRSPSYNEQFF. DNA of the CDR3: TGTGCCAGCAGCTTGGACAGATCTCCCTCCTACAATGAGCAGTTCTTC.

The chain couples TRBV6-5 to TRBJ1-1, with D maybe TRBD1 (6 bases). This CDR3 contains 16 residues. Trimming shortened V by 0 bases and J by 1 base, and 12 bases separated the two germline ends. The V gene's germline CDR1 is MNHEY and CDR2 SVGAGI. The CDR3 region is CASSYSPGARNTEAFF. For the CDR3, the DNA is TGTGCCAGCAGTTACTCGCCAGGGGCCCGGAACACTGAAGCTTTCTTT.

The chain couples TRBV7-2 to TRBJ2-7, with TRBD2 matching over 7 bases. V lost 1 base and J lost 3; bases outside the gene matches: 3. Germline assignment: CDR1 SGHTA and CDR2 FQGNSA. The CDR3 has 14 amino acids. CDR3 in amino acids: CASSLGGGIYEQYF. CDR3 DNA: TGTGCCAGCAGCTTAGGGGGGGGGATCTACGAGCAGTACTTC. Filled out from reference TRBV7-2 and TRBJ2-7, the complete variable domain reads GAGVSQSPSNKVTEKGKDVELRCDPISGHTALYWYRQSLGQGLEFLIYFQGNSAPDKSGLPSDRFSAERTGGSVSTLTIQRTQQEDSAVYLCASSLGGGIYEQYFGPGTRLTVT.

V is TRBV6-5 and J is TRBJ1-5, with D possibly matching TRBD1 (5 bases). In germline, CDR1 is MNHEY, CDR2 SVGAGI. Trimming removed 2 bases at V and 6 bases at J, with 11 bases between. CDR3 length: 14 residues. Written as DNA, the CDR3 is TGTGCCAGCAGTTACCGGCAGGGCGGTCAGCCCCAGCATTTT. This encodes CASSYRQGGQPQHF.

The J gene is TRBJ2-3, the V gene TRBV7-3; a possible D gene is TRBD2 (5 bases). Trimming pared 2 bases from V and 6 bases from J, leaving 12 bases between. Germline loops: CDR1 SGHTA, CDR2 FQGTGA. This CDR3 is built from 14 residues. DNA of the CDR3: TGTGCCAGCAGCTTAGGCCCATTAGCGGATACGCAGTATTTT. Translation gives CASSLGPLADTQYF.

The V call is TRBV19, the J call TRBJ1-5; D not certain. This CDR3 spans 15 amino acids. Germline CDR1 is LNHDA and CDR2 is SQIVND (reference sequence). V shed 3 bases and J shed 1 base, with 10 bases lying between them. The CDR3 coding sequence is TGTGCCAGTAGTATTGTGGGCGGGAGCAATCAGCCCCAGCATTTT. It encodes CASSIVGGSNQPQHF. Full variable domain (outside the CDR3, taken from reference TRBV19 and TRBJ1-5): DGGITQSPKYLFRKEGQNVTLSCEQNLNHDAMYWYRQDPGQGLRLIYYSQIVNDFQKGDIAEGYSVSREKKESFPLTVTSAQKNPTAFYLCASSIVGGSNQPQHFGDGTRLSIL.